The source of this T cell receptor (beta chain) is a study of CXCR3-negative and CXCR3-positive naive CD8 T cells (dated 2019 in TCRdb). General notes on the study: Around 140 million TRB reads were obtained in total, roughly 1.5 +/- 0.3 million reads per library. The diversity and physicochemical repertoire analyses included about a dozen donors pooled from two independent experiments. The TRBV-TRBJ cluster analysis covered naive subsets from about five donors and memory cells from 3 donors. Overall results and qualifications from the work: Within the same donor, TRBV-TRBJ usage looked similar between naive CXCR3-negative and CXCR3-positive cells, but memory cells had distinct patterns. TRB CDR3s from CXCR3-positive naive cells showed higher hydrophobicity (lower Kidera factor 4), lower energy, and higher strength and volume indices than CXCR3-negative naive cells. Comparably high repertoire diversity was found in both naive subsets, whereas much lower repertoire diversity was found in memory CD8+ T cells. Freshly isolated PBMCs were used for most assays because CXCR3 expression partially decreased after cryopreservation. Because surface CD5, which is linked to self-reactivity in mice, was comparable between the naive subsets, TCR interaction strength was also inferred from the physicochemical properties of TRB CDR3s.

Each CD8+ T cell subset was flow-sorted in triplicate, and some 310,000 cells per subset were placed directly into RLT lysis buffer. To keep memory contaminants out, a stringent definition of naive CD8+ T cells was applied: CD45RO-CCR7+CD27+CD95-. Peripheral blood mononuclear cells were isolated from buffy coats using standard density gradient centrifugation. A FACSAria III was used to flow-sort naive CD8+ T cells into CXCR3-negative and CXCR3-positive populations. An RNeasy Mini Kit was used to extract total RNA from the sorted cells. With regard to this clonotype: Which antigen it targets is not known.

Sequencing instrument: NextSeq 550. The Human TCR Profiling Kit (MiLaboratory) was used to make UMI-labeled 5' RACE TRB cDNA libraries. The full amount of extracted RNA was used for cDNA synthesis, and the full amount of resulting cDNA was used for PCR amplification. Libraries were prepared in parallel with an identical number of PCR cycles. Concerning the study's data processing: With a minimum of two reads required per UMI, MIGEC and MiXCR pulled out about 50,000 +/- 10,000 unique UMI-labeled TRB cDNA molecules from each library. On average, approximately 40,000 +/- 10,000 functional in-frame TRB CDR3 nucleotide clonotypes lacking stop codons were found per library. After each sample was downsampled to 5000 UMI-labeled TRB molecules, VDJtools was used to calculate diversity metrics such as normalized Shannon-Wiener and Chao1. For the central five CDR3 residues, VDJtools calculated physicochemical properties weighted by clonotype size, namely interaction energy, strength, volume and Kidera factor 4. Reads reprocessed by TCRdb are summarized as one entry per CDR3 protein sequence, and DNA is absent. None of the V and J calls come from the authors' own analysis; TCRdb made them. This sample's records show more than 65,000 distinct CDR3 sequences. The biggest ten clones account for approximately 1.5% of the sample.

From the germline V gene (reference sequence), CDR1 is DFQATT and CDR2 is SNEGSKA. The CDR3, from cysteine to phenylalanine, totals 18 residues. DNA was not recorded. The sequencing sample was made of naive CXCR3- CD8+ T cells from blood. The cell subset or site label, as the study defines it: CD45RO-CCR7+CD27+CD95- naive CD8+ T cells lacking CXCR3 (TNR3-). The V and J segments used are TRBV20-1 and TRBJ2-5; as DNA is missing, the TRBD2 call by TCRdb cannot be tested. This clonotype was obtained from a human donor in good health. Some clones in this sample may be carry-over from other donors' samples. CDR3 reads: CSAYFRLAATGPQETQYF.